This passage covers 31 T cell receptor beta chains from one sample sequenced in a study of shared clonotypes between healthy human individuals. The assay was immunoSEQ multiplex PCR, and TCRdb's table has in-frame clones only and misses some. The table lists some 1,100,000 clones, more than 75% of them singletons, with approximately 0.56% in the top ten. The sequenced sample was memory CD4+ T cells from PBMCs. The subset: CD45RA-negative fraction. The receptors shown here come from a young man in good health. Some clones in this sample may be carry-over from other donors' samples.

This chain joins TRBV4-2 and TRBJ1-2; D is unresolved. Between the trimmed V and J ends, which lost 2 bases and 4 bases, there was a span of 5 bases. Germline CDR1 is LGHNA and CDR2 is YNFKEQ. The CDR3 length is 12 residues. The CDR3 loop reads CASSQPGYGYTF. The CDR3 DNA is TGTGCCAGCAGCCAACCAGGCTATGGCTACACCTTC.

V gene TRBV4-3 combines with J gene TRBJ2-1; the match to TRBD1 covers 8 bases. Trimming cost V 0 bases and J 5 bases; bases outside gene matches: 6. The CDR3 extends over 16 amino acids. The germline V gene encodes CDR1 LGHNA and CDR2 YSLEER. The CDR3 protein is CASSQDAGQGNNEQFF. The CDR3 nucleotides are TGCGCCAGCAGCCAAGATGCCGGACAGGGTAACAATGAGCAGTTCTTC.

This chain connects TRBV2 to TRBJ2-2; 10 nucleotides line up with TRBD2. The V gene end was trimmed by 6 bases and the J gene end by 2 bases; junction bases not matched to a gene: 6. Germline V lookup: CDR1 SNHLY, CDR2 FYNNEI. CDR3 length: 16 amino acids. Written as DNA, the CDR3 is TGTGCCAGCAGGAAGACTAGCGGGTATAACACCGGGGAGCTGTTTTTT. This sequence encodes CASRKTSGYNTGELFF.

The CDR3 protein is CASSESWGYSNQPQHF. DNA for the CDR3: TGTGCCAGCAGTGAGTCCTGGGGGTATAGCAATCAGCCCCAGCATTTT. The chain is built from TRBV28 and TRBJ1-5, with D perhaps TRBD1 (5 bases). This CDR3 has 16 amino acids. The germline gives CDR1 MDHEN, CDR2 SYDVKM. The ends were cut back, 5 bases at V and 0 bases at J, with 14 bases in the middle.

A few counts support this clone. Distinct nucleotide sequences in the sample also encode this CDR3. The chain combines TRBV20-1 with TRBJ1-1; no firm D call. V lost 2 bases and J 6 bases, leaving 7 bases between the germline ends. The CDR3 totals 11 residues. Germline lookup yields CDR1 DFQATT and CDR2 SNEGSKA (reference sequence). The CDR3 coding sequence is TGCAGTGCTAGATTTGGCGCTGAAGCTTTCTTT. Translation gives CSARFGAEAFF.

V gene TRBV19 combines with J gene TRBJ2-3, with D perhaps given as TRBD1 or TRBD2 (7 bases each). V lost 3 bases, J lost 4 bases, and 17 bases lay in between. CDR1 LNHDA and CDR2 SQIVND come from the germline V gene (reference sequence). The CDR3 runs 16 residues. The CDR3 DNA is TGTGCCAGTAGTATGGGTGGGAGGGGGCGCCCAGATACGCAGTATTTT. Translation gives CASSMGGRGRPDTQYF. Based on the CDR3 plus reference TRBV19 and TRBJ2-3, the full variable domain is DGGITQSPKYLFRKEGQNVTLSCEQNLNHDAMYWYRQDPGQGLRLIYYSQIVNDFQKGDIAEGYSVSREKKESFPLTVTSAQKNPTAFYLCASSMGGRGRPDTQYFGPGTRLTVL.

The rearrangement joins TRBV29-1 to TRBJ1-2; D is uncertain. V was cut by 3 bases and J by 7 bases, with 12 bases left in between. The CDR3 runs to 12 residues. The V gene's germline CDR1 is SQVTM and CDR2 ANQGSEA. Written as DNA, the CDR3 is TGCAGCGTTGAGGCACGGGTTTTTGGCTACACCTTC. This encodes CSVEARVFGYTF.

Only one count was recorded for this clone. The chain has TRBV6-5 and TRBJ2-1, with D unresolved. The V gene lost 4 bases and the J gene lost 2 bases, with 15 bases spanning the gap. There are 16 residues in the CDR3. Germline-derived CDR1 and CDR2 are MNHEY and SVGAGI. Here the CDR3 DNA reads TGTGCCAGCAGTTCACTGACCGGACGGGCCTACAATGAGCAGTTCTTC. Its translation is CASSSLTGRAYNEQFF.

Remarks on this clone: This specimen includes other DNA sequences encoding the same CDR3. The chain links TRBV29-1 to TRBJ2-3, with D uncertain. Germline-derived CDR1 and CDR2 are SQVTM and ANQGSEA. The CDR3 is made up of 10 amino acids. Trimming took 4 bases from V and 6 from J, leaving 5 bases between them. The CDR3 spells CSVGEDTQYF. The DNA of the CDR3 is TGCAGCGTTGGAGAGGATACGCAGTATTTT.

This clone was seen more than once but under ten times. The rearrangement joins TRBV7-2 to TRBJ1-1; D unclear. Germline assignment: CDR1 SGHTA and CDR2 FQGNSA. V was shortened by 5 bases and J by 8 bases, with 12 bases between the two germline ends. CDR3 length: 12 amino acids. As DNA, the CDR3 is TGTGCCAGCAGCACCACGACGGTGGAAGCTTTCTTT. This codes for CASSTTTVEAFF.

This rearrangement joins TRBV6-5 to TRBJ1-1, with D tentatively TRBD1 (5 bases). The CDR3 extends over 14 amino acids. Germline assignment: CDR1 MNHEY and CDR2 SVGAGI. The V and J ends lost 0 bases and 5 bases respectively, with 10 bases between them. The CDR3 loop is CASSYSQGGTEAFF. CDR3 in DNA: TGTGCCAGCAGTTACTCGCAGGGCGGAACTGAAGCTTTCTTT.

The V gene is TRBV14, the J gene TRBJ1-5; 7 bases align to TRBD1. Losses at the gene ends were 1 base for V and 7 bases for J; bases not matched to a gene: 7. The CDR3 loop spans 15 amino acids. Germline V CDR1 and CDR2: SGHDN, FVKESK. The CDR3 is CASSQGGRGEQPQHF. Here the CDR3 DNA reads TGTGCCAGCAGCCAAGGAGGCAGGGGGGAACAGCCCCAGCATTTT. Filled out from reference TRBV14 and TRBJ1-5, the complete variable domain reads EAGVTQFPSHSVIEKGQTVTLRCDPISGHDNLYWYRRVMGKEIKFLLHFVKESKQDESGMPNNRFLAERTGGTYSTLKVQPAELEDSGVYFCASSQGGRGEQPQHFGDGTRLSIL.

A note on this clone: The sample holds other DNA sequences that translate to the same CDR3. The chain has TRBV20-1 and TRBJ1-1, with no clear D. Germline CDR1 is DFQATT and CDR2 is SNEGSKA (reference sequence). The ends were cut back, 1 base at V and 4 bases at J, with 1 base in the middle. The CDR3 spans 10 residues. This CDR3 reads CSARGTEAFF. In DNA form, the CDR3 reads TGCAGTGCTAGAGGCACTGAAGCTTTCTTT.

The genes are TRBV9 and TRBJ1-1; perhaps TRBD1 as D (6 bases). The V gene lost 0 bases and the J gene lost 4 bases, with 13 bases spanning the gap. The CDR3 runs 15 residues. Germline CDR1 SGDLS, CDR2 YYNGEE. The CDR3 nucleotides read TGTGCCAGCAGCGTAGTTAGGGGGGCTACCACTGAAGCTTTCTTT. Its protein is CASSVVRGATTEAFF.

The gene calls are TRBV7-6 and TRBJ2-7, with 11 bases aligning to TRBD2. Germline loops: CDR1 SGHVS, CDR2 FNYEAQ. The CDR3 spans 16 residues. Trimming cost V 1 base and J 4 bases; bases outside gene matches: 6. The DNA of the CDR3 is TGTGCCAGCAGCTTAGAGGCTAGCGGGAGGCGGTACGAGCAGTACTTC. Encoded protein: CASSLEASGRRYEQYF.

The V and J genes are TRBV23-1 and TRBJ1-4; a weak D match, TRBD1 (6 bases). TRBV23-1 is an ORF, with its function uncertain. V was shortened by 9 bases and J by 0 bases, with 20 bases between the two germline ends. This CDR3 contains 17 residues. The CDR3 sequence is CASKATEGGATNEKLFF. Here the CDR3 DNA reads TGCGCCAGTAAGGCCACAGAGGGGGGCGCAACTAATGAAAAACTGTTTTTT.

The rearrangement uses TRBV7-9 and TRBJ1-2; weak D call: TRBD1 (5 bases). From germline, CDR1 is SEHNR and CDR2 FQNEAQ (reference sequence). V dropped 5 bases and J dropped 4 bases, with 11 bases sitting between them. CDR3 length equals 13 residues. The CDR3 protein is CASSPRGSYGYTF. CDR3 coding DNA: TGTGCCAGCAGCCCAAGGGGCAGCTATGGCTACACCTTC.

The genes are TRBV28 and TRBJ1-2, with D perhaps matching TRBD1 (6 bases). CDR1 is MDHEN, CDR2 SYDVKM, per germline. Trimming removed 6 bases from V and 4 bases from J, with 12 bases in between. The CDR3 is 13 residues long. The CDR3 here is CASRDQGSYGYTF. As DNA, the CDR3 is TGTGCCAGCAGGGACCAGGGGAGCTATGGCTACACCTTC.

The gene calls are TRBV7-7 and TRBJ2-3; no clear D. Germline-derived CDR1 and CDR2 are SSHAT and FNYEAQ (reference sequence). V was pared by 1 base and J by 4 bases, with 9 bases between. The CDR3 is 14 amino acids. The CDR3 DNA reads as TGTGCCAGCAGCTTAGGACTTGCCGCAGATACGCAGTATTTT. Amino acid sequence: CASSLGLAADTQYF.

The rearrangement uses TRBV19 and TRBJ1-2, with TRBD1 matching over 7 bases. The CDR3 consists of 17 residues. V shed 5 bases, J shed 7 bases, and the junction held 19 bases outside the gene matches. Looked up from germline, CDR1 is LNHDA and CDR2 is SQIVND (reference sequence). This chain's CDR3 is CASSDSRLDRALGGYTF. CDR3 DNA: TGTGCCAGTAGTGATTCTCGGCTCGACAGGGCGCTCGGTGGCTACACCTTC.

The DNA of the CDR3 is TGTGCCAGCTCATTTACTAGCGGGAGTGCCGACGAGCAGTACTTC. It is translated as CASSFTSGSADEQYF. The chain combines TRBV18 with TRBJ2-7; 11 bases line up with TRBD2. This CDR3 is 15 amino acids long. Germline trimming cut 5 bases from V and 5 bases from J; bases unmatched to any gene: 8. Germline assignment: CDR1 KGHSH and CDR2 LQKENI.

This clone has more than one count but fewer than ten. The rearrangement joins TRBV7-2 to TRBJ1-1; D gene ambiguous. This CDR3 has 13 amino acids. Trimming left V 2 bases short and J 7 bases short, with 11 bases between. Looked up from germline, CDR1 is SGHTA and CDR2 is FQGNSA. CDR3: CASSLRHASEAFF. The DNA for the CDR3 is TGTGCCAGCAGCTTACGGCATGCTAGTGAAGCTTTCTTT.

In this sample, this clone turned up a few times. The V gene is TRBV27, the J gene TRBJ2-3; 12 positions match TRBD1. CDR3 length: 18 residues. Germline trimming cut 6 bases from V and 5 bases from J; bases unmatched to any gene: 15. The V gene's germline CDR1 is MNHEY and CDR2 SMNVEV (reference sequence). This CDR3 is CASRPITGTGGWEDTQYF. DNA for the CDR3: TGTGCCAGCAGACCTATCACCGGGACAGGGGGCTGGGAAGATACGCAGTATTTT.

The DNA for the CDR3 is TGCGCCAGCAGCTATCCGGGCACAGATACGCAGTATTTT. Its translation is CASSYPGTDTQYF. This chain joins TRBV5-1 and TRBJ2-3; D not certain. The CDR3 has 13 amino acids. The ends were cut back, 3 bases at V and 1 base at J, with 6 bases in the middle. Germline CDR1 is SGHRS and CDR2 is YFSETQ.

This clone was observed at least ten times. Other nucleotide sequences in the sample specify the same CDR3. The chain recombines TRBV7-2 with TRBJ2-2; the D gene could be TRBD1 or TRBD2 (5 bases each). Germline V CDR1 and CDR2: SGHTA, FQGNSA. The CDR3 loop spans 14 amino acids. V lost 2 bases and J lost 4, with 8 bases in between. The chain's CDR3 is CASSLLGVTGELFF. The DNA for the CDR3 is TGTGCCAGCAGCTTACTGGGGGTCACCGGGGAGCTGTTTTTT.

This clone was detected ten times or more. The V gene is TRBV7-8, the J gene TRBJ2-7; 8 bases fit TRBD1. The CDR3 sequence is 15 residues long. J lost 6 bases, V lost 7 bases, and 14 bases had no gene match. Germline loops: CDR1 SGHVS, CDR2 FQNEAQ. DNA of the CDR3: TGTGCCAGCATCCATTACCGGGACAGGAGAGGCGAGCAGTACTTC. Translation gives CASIHYRDRRGEQYF. The variable domain in full, with the rest retrieved from reference TRBV7-8 and TRBJ2-7, is GAGVSQSPRYKVAKRGQDVALRCDPISGHVSLFWYQQALGQGPEFLTYFQNEAQLDKSGLPSDRFFAERPEGSVSTLKIQRTQQEDSAVYLCASIHYRDRRGEQYFGPGTRLTVT.

V and J are TRBV27 and TRBJ1-4; tentatively, D is TRBD1 (6 bases). This CDR3 is built from 14 residues. CDR1 and CDR2 from the germline V gene are MNHEY and SMNVEV (reference sequence). The V end was cut by 6 bases, the J end by 4 bases, with 12 bases between. CDR3 loop: CASRQQGGNEKLFF. CDR3 DNA sequence: TGTGCCAGCAGACAACAGGGTGGTAATGAAAAACTGTTTTTT.

This chain uses TRBV7-9 with TRBJ1-1; no reliable D call. V lost 3 bases to trimming and J lost 5 bases, with 10 bases between them. CDR1 and CDR2 from the germline V gene are SEHNR and FQNEAQ (reference sequence). The CDR3 contains 13 residues. The CDR3 region has the DNA TGTGCCAGCAGCTTTTCTATAGAAACTGAAGCTTTCTTT. It translates to CASSFSIETEAFF.

A note on this clone: Additional DNA sequences in this sample encode the identical CDR3. The chain has TRBV29-1 and TRBJ2-2; tentative D call: TRBD2 (5 bases). Germline V lookup: CDR1 SQVTM, CDR2 ANQGSEA. V was shortened by 0 bases and J by 5 bases, with 7 bases between the two germline ends. CDR3 size: 13 residues. In DNA form, the CDR3 reads TGCAGCGTTGAAGAAGGAGGAACCGGGGAGCTGTTTTTT. It yields the protein CSVEEGGTGELFF.

The rearrangement links TRBV7-8 to TRBJ2-2, with D perhaps TRBD2 (6 bases). The length of the CDR3 is 14 residues. Trimming cost V 4 bases and J 5 bases, with 11 bases left between them. Germline lookup yields CDR1 SGHVS and CDR2 FQNEAQ. The CDR3 is CASSWGDSTGELFF. CDR3 sequence (DNA): TGTGCCAGCAGCTGGGGGGATAGTACCGGGGAGCTGTTTTTT.

Note on this clone: The identical CDR3 is also encoded by other nucleotide sequences in the sample. The V and J genes are TRBV2 and TRBJ1-5; D not resolved. CDR1 SNHLY and CDR2 FYNNEI come from the germline V gene. V shed 6 bases and J shed 1 base, with 7 bases lying between them. The CDR3 sequence is 13 residues long. The CDR3 loop is CASRGDSNQPQHF. CDR3 coding DNA: TGTGCCAGCAGGGGAGACAGCAATCAGCCCCAGCATTTT.